The TCR beta chain under discussion was sequenced for a study of blood T cell repertoires in COVID-19. Original analysis: Amplified reference gene primers provided the basis for estimating nucleated cell counts. Clones were read by immunoSEQ multiplex PCR, and TCRdb kept only the in-frame ones, dropping some. The V and J calls and clone size are taken from that table; D and trimming were inferred from the DNA. This table holds 200,000 to 250,000 clones, 65% to 85% found once. Germline V gene lookup returns CDR1 SGDLS and CDR2 YYNGEE. The length of the CDR3 is 15 residues. V shed 3 bases, J shed 10 bases, and the junction held 6 bases outside the gene matches.

The TCR comes from a woman in her fifties or sixties who had recovered from COVID-19. Specimen: PBMCs or T cells enriched from blood (not recorded which). The chain employs TRBV9 and TRBJ1-6, with 11 bases matching TRBD1. CDR3 in amino acids: CASSAMGQGGSPLHF. The CDR3, as DNA: TGTGCCAGCAGCGCCATGGGACAGGGGGGGTCACCCCTCCACTTT.